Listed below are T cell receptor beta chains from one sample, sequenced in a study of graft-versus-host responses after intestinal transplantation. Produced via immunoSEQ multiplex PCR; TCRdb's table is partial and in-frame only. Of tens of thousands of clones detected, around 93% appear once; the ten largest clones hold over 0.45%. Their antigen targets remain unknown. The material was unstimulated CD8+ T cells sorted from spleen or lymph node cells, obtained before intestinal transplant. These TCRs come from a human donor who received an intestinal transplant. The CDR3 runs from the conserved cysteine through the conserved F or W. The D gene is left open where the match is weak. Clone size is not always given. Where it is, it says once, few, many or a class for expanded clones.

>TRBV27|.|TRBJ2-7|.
TGTGCCAGCAGTTTACAGTTCAGTTCCTACGAGCAGTACTTC
CASSLQFSSYEQYF
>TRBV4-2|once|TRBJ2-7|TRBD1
TGTGCCAGCAGCCCCGGGACAGGGGCTTACGAGCAGTACTTC
CASSPGTGAYEQYF
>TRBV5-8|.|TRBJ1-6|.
TGTGCCAGCACCGTCGGTTTGGAGGGTTCACTCGGCTCACCCCTCCACTTT
CASTVGLEGSLGSPLHF
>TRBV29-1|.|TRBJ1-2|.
TGCAGCGTTGAACCCCCCCAGGGTACTAACTATGGCTACACCTTC
CSVEPPQGTNYGYTF
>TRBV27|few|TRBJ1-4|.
TGTGCCAGCACTCCCCTAGGGGTATCGGGCAAACTGTTTTTT
CASTPLGVSGKLFF
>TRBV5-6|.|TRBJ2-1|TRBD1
TGTGCCAGCAGCACACGGACAGGGGGAGCCTACAATGAGCAGTTCTTC
CASSTRTGGAYNEQFF
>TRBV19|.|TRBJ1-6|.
TGTGCCAGTAGTATGGTGAGGCCGGCACCCCTCCACTTT
CASSMVRPAPLHF
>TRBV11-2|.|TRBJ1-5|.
TGTGCCAGCAGCTTAGGTGGCAGTAGCAATCAGCCCCAGCATTTT
CASSLGGSSNQPQHF
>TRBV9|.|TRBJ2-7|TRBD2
TGTGCCAGCAGCGTCACGGGGGGGCTTCAGAACGAGCAGTACTTC
CASSVTGGLQNEQYF
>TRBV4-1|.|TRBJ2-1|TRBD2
TGCGCCAGCAGCCAAGTGGCGGGAGAAAACAATGAGCAGTTCTTC
CASSQVAGENNEQFF
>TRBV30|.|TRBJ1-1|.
TGTGCCTGGAGCACAGGGTTGGGGTTCATGAACACTGAAGCTTTCTTT
CAWSTGLGFMNTEAFF
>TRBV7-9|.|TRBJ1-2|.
TGTGCCAGCAGCTTAGCAGAGAACTATGGCTACACCTTC
CASSLAENYGYTF
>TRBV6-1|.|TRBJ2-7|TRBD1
TGTGCCACCTCACAGGGGGCAGCCTACGAGCAGTACTTC
CATSQGAAYEQYF
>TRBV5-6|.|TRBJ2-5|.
TGTGCCAGCAGCCGCACTAGTTATGGGACCCAGTACTTC
CASSRTSYGTQYF
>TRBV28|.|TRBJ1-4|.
TGTGCCAGCAGTTTATACCCTCGCAGGGCAACTAATGAAAAACTGTTTTTT
CASSLYPRRATNEKLFF
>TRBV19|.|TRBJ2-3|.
TGTGCCAGTAGTACCGCTGGACAGTTAGTGAGCACAGATACGCAGTATTTT
CASSTAGQLVSTDTQYF
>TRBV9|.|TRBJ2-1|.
TGTGCCAGCAGCGTAGGTAGCGGCACCTACAATGAGCAGTTCTTC
CASSVGSGTYNEQFF
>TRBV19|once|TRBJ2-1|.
TGTGCCAGTAGTCGTGCGTCTTCATCCTACAATGAGCAGTTCTTC
CASSRASSSYNEQFF
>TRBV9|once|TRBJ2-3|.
TGTGCCAGCAGCGTAGCGGGAGTTAAAGATACGCAGTATTTT
CASSVAGVKDTQYF
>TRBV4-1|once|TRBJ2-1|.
TGCGCCAGCAGCCAAGATCCGGACTTTATGGACAATGAGCAGTTCTTC
CASSQDPDFMDNEQFF
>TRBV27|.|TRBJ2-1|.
TGTGCCAGCAGTCCCGGGAGCTACAATGAGCAGTTCTTC
CASSPGSYNEQFF
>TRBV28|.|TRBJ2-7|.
TGTGCCAGCAGTTTCAGTGCCGAGCAGTACTTC
CASSFSAEQYF
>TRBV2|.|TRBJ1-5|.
TGTGCCAGCAGTAAACAGGGTGGCAATCAGCCCCAGCATTTT
CASSKQGGNQPQHF
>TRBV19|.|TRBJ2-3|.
TGTGCCAGTAGTCCTCCAGAAGATACGCAGTATTTT
CASSPPEDTQYF
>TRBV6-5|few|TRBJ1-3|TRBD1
TGTGCCAGCAGTTATGGGACAGGGTCTGGAAACACCATATATTTT
CASSYGTGSGNTIYF
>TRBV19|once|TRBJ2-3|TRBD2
TGTGCCAGTAGAGCCGGGACTAGCGGAACAGATACGCAGTATTTT
CASRAGTSGTDTQYF
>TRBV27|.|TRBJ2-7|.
TGTGCCAGCAGCCCGACAGGCTACGAGCAGTACTTC
CASSPTGYEQYF
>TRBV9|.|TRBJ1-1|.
TGTGCCAGCAGCGCGAGCAGGGGGAACACTGAAGCTTTCTTT
CASSASRGNTEAFF
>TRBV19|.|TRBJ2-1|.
TGTGCCAGTAGTGCAGGGCGGAATGAGCAGTTCTTC
CASSAGRNEQFF
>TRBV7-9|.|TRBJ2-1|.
TGTGCCAGCCGACCAATAGCGAGCCTGACTGATGAGCAGTTCTTC
CASRPIASLTDEQFF
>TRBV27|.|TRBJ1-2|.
TGTGCCAGCAGTTCCCTCCAGTACTATAACTATGGCTACACCTTC
CASSSLQYYNYGYTF
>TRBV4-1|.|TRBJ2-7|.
TGCGCCAGCAGCCAAGATCCGGGGACCTACGAGCAGTACTTC
CASSQDPGTYEQYF
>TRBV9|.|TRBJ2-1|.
TGTGCCAGCAGCGATATAGCGGCGGACAATGAGCAGTTCTTC
CASSDIAADNEQFF